This TCR beta chain was recorded in a study of CXCR3-negative and CXCR3-positive naive CD8 T cells. General observations from the study: The majority of assays used fresh PBMCs, and CXCR3 expression partially decreased after cryopreservation. High diversity, comparable across both naive subsets, contrasted with much lower diversity in memory CD8+ cells.

Researchers reported sorting every CD8+ T cell subset in triplicate, 300,000 cells per sort. CD45RO-CCR7+CD27+CD95- was the phenotype of naive CD8+ T cells. Each TRB cDNA library was prepared by 5' RACE (with UMI labels). From its re-call of the 5' RACE reads, TCRdb lists each CDR3 protein once, without DNA. The sample has about 130,000 distinct CDR3 sequences; the top ten hold just under 0.5%. Of note for this clonotype: What it binds is unknown.

The CDR3 runs to 11 residues. Germline CDR1 is SQVTM and CDR2 is ANQGSEA. The chain couples TRBV29-1 to TRBJ1-5. The clonotype was recovered from a human donor in good health. Some clones in this sample may be carry-over from other donors' samples. The sequencing input was naive CXCR3- CD8+ T cells from blood. Subset given: CD45RO-CCR7+CD27+CD95- naive CD8+ T cells lacking CXCR3 (TNR3-). The CDR3: CSVNSNQPQHF.